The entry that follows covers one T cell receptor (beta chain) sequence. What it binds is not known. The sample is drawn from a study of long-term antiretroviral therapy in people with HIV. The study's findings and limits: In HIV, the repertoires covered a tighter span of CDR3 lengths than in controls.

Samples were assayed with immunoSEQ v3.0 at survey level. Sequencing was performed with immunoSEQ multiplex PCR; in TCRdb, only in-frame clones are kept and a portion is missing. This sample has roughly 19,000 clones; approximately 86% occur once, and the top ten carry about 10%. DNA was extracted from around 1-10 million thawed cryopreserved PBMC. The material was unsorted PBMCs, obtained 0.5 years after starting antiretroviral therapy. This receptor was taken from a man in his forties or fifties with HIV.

The CDR3: CASSFLGQFNEKLFF. The CDR3 bases are TGTGCCAGCAGTTTTCTCGGACAGTTTAATGAAAAACTGTTTTTT. The chain combines TRBV28 with TRBJ1-4; the D gene is possibly TRBD1 (6 bases). Germline CDR1 reads MDHEN; CDR2 reads SYDVKM. The CDR3 length is 15 residues. The ends were cut back, 3 bases at V and 4 bases at J, with 12 bases in the middle.